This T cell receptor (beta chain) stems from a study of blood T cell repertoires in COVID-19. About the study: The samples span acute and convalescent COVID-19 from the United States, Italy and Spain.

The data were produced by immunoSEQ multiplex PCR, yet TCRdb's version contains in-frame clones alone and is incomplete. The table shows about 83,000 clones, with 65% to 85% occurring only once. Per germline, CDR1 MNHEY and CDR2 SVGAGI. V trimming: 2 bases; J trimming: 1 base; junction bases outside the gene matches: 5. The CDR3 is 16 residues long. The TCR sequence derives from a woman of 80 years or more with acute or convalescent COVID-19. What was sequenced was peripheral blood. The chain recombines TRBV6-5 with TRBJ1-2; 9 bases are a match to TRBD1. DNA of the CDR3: TGTGCCAGCAGTTACGGGGGGGACAGGGATAACTATGGCTACACCTTC. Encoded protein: CASSYGGDRDNYGYTF.